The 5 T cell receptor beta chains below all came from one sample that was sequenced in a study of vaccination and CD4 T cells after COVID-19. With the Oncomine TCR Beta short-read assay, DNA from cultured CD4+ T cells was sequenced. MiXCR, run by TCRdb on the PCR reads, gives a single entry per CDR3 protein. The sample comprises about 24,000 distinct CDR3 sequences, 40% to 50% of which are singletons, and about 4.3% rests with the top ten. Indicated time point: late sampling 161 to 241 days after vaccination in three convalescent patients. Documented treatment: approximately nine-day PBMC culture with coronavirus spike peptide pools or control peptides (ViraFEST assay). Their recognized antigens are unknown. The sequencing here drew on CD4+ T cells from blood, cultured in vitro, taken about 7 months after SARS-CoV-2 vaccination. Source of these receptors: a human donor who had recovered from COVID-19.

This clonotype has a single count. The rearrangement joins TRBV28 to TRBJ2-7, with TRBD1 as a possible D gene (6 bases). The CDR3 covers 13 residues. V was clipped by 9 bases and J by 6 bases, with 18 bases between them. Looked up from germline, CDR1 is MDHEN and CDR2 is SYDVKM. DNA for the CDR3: TGTGCCAGTCAAAAAGCCTCAGGGGTCGAGCAGTACTTC. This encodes CASQKASGVEQYF.

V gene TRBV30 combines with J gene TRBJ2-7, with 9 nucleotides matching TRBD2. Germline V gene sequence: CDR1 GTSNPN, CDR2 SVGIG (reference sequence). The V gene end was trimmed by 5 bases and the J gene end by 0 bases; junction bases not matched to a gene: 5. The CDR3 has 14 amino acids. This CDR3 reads CAWARTSVSYEQYF. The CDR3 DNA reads TGTGCCTGGGCTAGGACTAGCGTCTCCTACGAGCAGTACTTC.

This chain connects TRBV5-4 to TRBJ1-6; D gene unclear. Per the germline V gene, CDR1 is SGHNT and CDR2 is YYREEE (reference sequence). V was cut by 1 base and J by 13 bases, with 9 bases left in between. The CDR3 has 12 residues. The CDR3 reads CASSLLSSPLHF. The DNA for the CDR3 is TGTGCCAGCAGCTTGTTGTCTTCGCCCCTCCACTTT.

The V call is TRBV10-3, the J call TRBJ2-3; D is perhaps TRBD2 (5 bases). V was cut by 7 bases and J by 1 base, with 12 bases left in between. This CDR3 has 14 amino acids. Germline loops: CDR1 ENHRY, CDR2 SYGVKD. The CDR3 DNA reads TGTGCCATCAAATCAAGCGGCGGCACAGATACGCAGTATTTT. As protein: CAIKSSGGTDTQYF.

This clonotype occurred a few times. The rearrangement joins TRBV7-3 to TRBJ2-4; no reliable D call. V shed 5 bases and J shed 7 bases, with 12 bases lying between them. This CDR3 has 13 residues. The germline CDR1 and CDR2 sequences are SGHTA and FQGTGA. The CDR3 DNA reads TGTGCCAGCAGCCTCAGCCCGGAGAACATTCAGTACTTC. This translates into CASSLSPENIQYF.